Listed below are T cell receptor beta chains from one sample, sequenced in a study of cytomegalovirus exposure and HLA in healthy donors. Profiling relied on immunoSEQ multiplex PCR, and the TCRdb table lists in-frame clones only, not all of them. The sample includes roughly 80,000 clones, roughly 80% of them seen just once. Material for sequencing was PBMCs. Source of these receptors: a male donor in good health and CMV-seronegative. CDR3s include the opening cysteine and the closing phenylalanine or tryptophan. A D gene is named only where the DNA matches it firmly. The size entry is marked missing in some rows and otherwise reads once, few, many or a size class.

CDR3nt	CDR3aa	j_gene	d_gene	abundance	v_gene
TGTGCCAGTCATTGGGGTCGGACCGGGGGAGCCGATCAGCCCCAGCATTTT	CASHWGRTGGADQPQHF	TRBJ1-5	-	-	TRBV28
TGTGCCAGCAGCGTAGGTCCGGCGGGGACAGATACGCAGTATTTT	CASSVGPAGTDTQYF	TRBJ2-3	-	-	TRBV9
TGTGCCACGGGCAGGGGCACGGTCACTGAAGCTTTCTTT	CATGRGTVTEAFF	TRBJ1-1	-	few	TRBV13
TGCGCCAGCAGCTTAGGACAGGGGCAGGGTAATGAAAAACTGTTTTTT	CASSLGQGQGNEKLFF	TRBJ1-4	TRBD1	-	TRBV5-1
TGTGCCTGGAGGACCACAGGGGGGGTCACTGAAGCTTTCTTT	CAWRTTGGVTEAFF	TRBJ1-1	TRBD1	-	TRBV30
TGCGCCAGCAGCTCGCAGGGGGGCACAAACAATGAGCAGTTCTTC	CASSSQGGTNNEQFF	TRBJ2-1	-	-	TRBV5-1
TGTGCCAGCAGGAAAACAGGGACACAACACGAGCAGTACTTC	CASRKTGTQHEQYF	TRBJ2-7	-	-	TRBV5-4
TGTGCCAGCAGTGGACAGGGTTCCGGAAAACTGTTTTTT	CASSGQGSGKLFF	TRBJ1-4	TRBD1	-	TRBV6-1
TGTGCCAGCAGCTTGGGAGGCTCCAACTATGGCTACACCTTC	CASSLGGSNYGYTF	TRBJ1-2	-	-	TRBV5-8
TGTGCCAGCTCACCAAATTATAGCAATCAGCCCCAGCATTTT	CASSPNYSNQPQHF	TRBJ1-5	-	-	TRBV18
TGTGCCAGCAGCCCTCGCCTAACCCCAGGGGACGAGCAGTACTTC	CASSPRLTPGDEQYF	TRBJ2-7	-	-	TRBV9
TGCGCCAGCAGCCAACTTAACACCGGGGAGCTGTTTTTT	CASSQLNTGELFF	TRBJ2-2	-	once	TRBV4-1
TGTGCCGGGTCGCGGCTGAACACTGAAGCTTTCTTT	CAGSRLNTEAFF	TRBJ1-1	-	-	TRBV30